This paragraph reports one TCR beta chain. The antigen remains unidentified. Use of 60 Vbeta and 13 Jbeta primers characterized the PCR. Profiled with immunoSEQ multiplex PCR; TCRdb holds only in-frame clones, not every one. The sample comprises about 82,000 clones, approximately 81% of which are singletons, and roughly 6.2% rests with the top ten. These data come from a study of cytomegalovirus exposure and HLA in healthy donors. General study results and limits: As was reported, the classifier diagnosed cytomegalovirus status with high specificity and sensitivity.

The clonotype originates from a woman in her forties or fifties in good health and CMV-seropositive. Material for sequencing was PBMCs.

CDR3 bases: TGTGCCAGCAGCGCTGTGACGGGAGGGCAAGAGACCCAGTACTTC. Translating it yields CASSAVTGGQETQYF. V is TRBV7-9 and J is TRBJ2-5, with TRBD2 identical over 8 bases. The CDR3 length is 15 residues. Trimming took 5 bases from V and 2 from J; bases not matched to a gene: 7. Germline CDR1 and CDR2: SEHNR and FQNEAQ (reference sequence).